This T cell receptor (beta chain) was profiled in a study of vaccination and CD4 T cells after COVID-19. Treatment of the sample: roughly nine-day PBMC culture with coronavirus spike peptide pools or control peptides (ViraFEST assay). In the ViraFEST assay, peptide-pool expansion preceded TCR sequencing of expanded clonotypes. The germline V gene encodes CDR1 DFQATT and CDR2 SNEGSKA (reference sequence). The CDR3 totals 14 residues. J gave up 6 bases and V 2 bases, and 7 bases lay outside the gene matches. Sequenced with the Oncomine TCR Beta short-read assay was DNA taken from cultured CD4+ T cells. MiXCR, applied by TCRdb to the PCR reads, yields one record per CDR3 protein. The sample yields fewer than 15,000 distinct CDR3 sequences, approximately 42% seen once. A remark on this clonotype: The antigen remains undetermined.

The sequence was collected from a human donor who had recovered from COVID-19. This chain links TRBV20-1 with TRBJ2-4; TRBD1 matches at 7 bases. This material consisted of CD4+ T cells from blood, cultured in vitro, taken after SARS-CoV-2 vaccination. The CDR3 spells CSARNEGAGNIQYF. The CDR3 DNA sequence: TGCAGTGCTAGAAACGAGGGGGCCGGAAACATTCAGTACTTC.